The 20 T cell receptor beta chains below were found in one sample sequenced in a study of T-cell memory formation after mild COVID-19 (dated by TCRdb to about 2021). To prepare the library, 5' RACE was applied. TCRdb lists the instrument as Illumina NovaSeq 6000. In-frame beta chains were kept once TCRdb had trimmed the public reads at Q25 with fastp and called clones with MiXCR. Records with the same CDR3 protein are collapsed into one entry carrying the most frequent genes and DNA. The sample has 300,000 to 350,000 distinct CDR3 sequences on record, 14% of them singletons. Roughly 21% of the sample is held by the ten biggest clonotypes. Sequenced input: PBMCs or a T cell subset sorted from them (not recorded which). The receptors come from a man younger than 35 who had mild COVID-19 (a few samples of this study predate the infection). The sample titles of this study are shuffled in the database, so cell type and time point are left out; the donor was told from shared clones.

This clonotype was observed a handful of times. Here the CDR3 DNA reads TGTGCCAGCAGCGCAGGGGGGGCAGGGTTTCACGAGCAGTACGTC. Translation: CASSAGGAGFHEQYV. J is TRBJ2-7 and V is TRBV5-5, with D perhaps being TRBD1 or TRBD2 (7 bases each). Looked up from germline, CDR1 is SGHKS and CDR2 is YYEKEE (reference sequence). V was clipped by 4 bases and J by 5 bases, with 19 bases between them. The length of the CDR3 is 15 residues.

The rearrangement uses TRBV19 and TRBJ1-5; D call uncertain. The germline CDR1 and CDR2 sequences are LNHDA and SQIVND (reference sequence). The CDR3 has 16 residues. V gave up 7 bases and J gave up 0 bases, with 16 bases separating them. The CDR3 is CASTPRGKYSNQPQHF. CDR3 in DNA: TGTGCCAGTACCCCCCGGGGAAAGTATAGCAATCAGCCCCAGCATTTT.

In this sample, this clonotype turned up a few times. The rearrangement joins TRBV4-2 to TRBJ1-5, with a possible D match to TRBD1 (6 bases). Per germline, CDR1 LGHNA and CDR2 YNFKEQ. The CDR3 is made up of 16 amino acids. Trimming shortened V by 0 bases and J by 6 bases, and 15 bases separated the two germline ends. In nucleotides, the CDR3 is TGTGCCAGCAGCCAAGAAGCAGGGGATCAGGTTCAGCCCCAGCATTTT. Translation: CASSQEAGDQVQPQHF.

This clonotype was seen only a few times. The chain joins TRBV5-1 to TRBJ2-2; D not resolved. This CDR3 region has 15 residues. Germline CDR1 is SGHRS and CDR2 is YFSETQ. The V and J ends lost 2 bases and 0 bases respectively, with 8 bases between them. The CDR3 is CASSFGQANTGELFF. DNA for the CDR3: TGCGCCAGCAGCTTTGGGCAAGCGAACACCGGGGAGCTGTTTTTT.

The chain combines TRBV4-1 with TRBJ1-1; D is uncertain. The CDR3 spans 15 residues. Germline V gives CDR1 MGHRA, CDR2 YSYEKL. Between the trimmed V and J ends, which lost 4 bases and 0 bases, there was a span of 12 bases. The CDR3 loop is CASSLRRGMNTEAFF. CDR3 nucleotide sequence: TGCGCCAGCAGCCTCCGCAGAGGGATGAACACTGAAGCTTTCTTT.

The sample holds many counts of this clonotype. At one of its ends the junction is not consistent with the germline gene, which may arise from a read error. This chain links TRBV4-3 with TRBJ1-6; no reliable D call. This CDR3 region has 13 residues. Germline V CDR1 and CDR2: LGHNA, YSLEER. The CDR3 spells CASSQDRNSPLHF. CDR3 nucleotide sequence: TGTGCCAGCAGCCAAGATCGGAATTCACCCCTCCACTTT.

This clonotype has only a few counts. This chain connects TRBV10-3 to TRBJ2-3; no firm D call. The CDR3 runs 13 residues. In germline, CDR1 is ENHRY, CDR2 SYGVKD. V gave up 5 bases and J gave up 8 bases, with 14 bases separating them. CDR3 bases: TGTGCCATCAGTTCAGACCCGGCCGGTACGCAGTATTTT. This codes for CAISSDPAGTQYF.

Ten or more counts support this clonotype. This chain uses TRBV20-1 with TRBJ1-1, with D possibly being TRBD1 (6 bases). The CDR3 spans 14 residues. Germline values: CDR1 DFQATT, CDR2 SNEGSKA (reference sequence). V was pared by 6 bases and J by 4 bases, with 18 bases between. The CDR3: CSAQDRTPITEAFF. CDR3 coding DNA: TGCAGTGCACAGGACAGAACCCCGATCACTGAAGCTTTCTTT.

This clonotype was found a few times. The chain's CDR3 is CASSQGSWTGDDGYTF. The CDR3, as DNA: TGCGCCAGCAGCCAAGGGTCGTGGACAGGGGATGATGGCTACACCTTC. The chain is built from TRBV4-3 and TRBJ1-2; 9 nucleotides match TRBD1. The ends lost 1 base at V and 6 bases at J; junction bases unmatched: 9. This CDR3 has 16 amino acids. Per germline, CDR1 LGHNA and CDR2 YSLEER.

V and J are TRBV6-2 or TRBV6-3 and TRBJ2-3, with TRBD2 identical over 7 bases. CDR1 and CDR2 (germline): MNHEY, SVGEGT. The V gene end was trimmed by 7 bases and the J gene end by 6 bases; junction bases not matched to a gene: 13. The CDR3 is 15 amino acids. Here the CDR3 reads CASTLGDYPWDTQYF. CDR3 nucleotide sequence: TGTGCCAGCACCCTAGGGGACTACCCATGGGATACGCAGTATTTT.

This chain uses TRBV7-9 with TRBJ2-7; no definite D call. The CDR3 spans 14 residues. CDR1 and CDR2 (germline): SEHNR, FQNEAQ (reference sequence). The V gene lost 1 base and the J gene lost 2 bases, with 9 bases spanning the gap. The CDR3 spells CASSLGATPYEQYV. The CDR3 DNA reads TGTGCCAGCAGCTTAGGGGCGACCCCCTACGAGCAGTACGTC.

This clonotype has only a few counts. The chain employs TRBV6-5 and TRBJ1-1, with D unresolved. V was shortened by 6 bases and J by 0 bases, with 8 bases between the two germline ends. From germline, CDR1 is MNHEY and CDR2 SVGAGI. The CDR3 has 13 residues. In nucleotides, the CDR3 is TGTGCCAGCAGACTTATGATGAACACTGAAGCTTTCTTT. Translating it yields CASRLMMNTEAFF.

J is TRBJ1-1 and V is TRBV7-2; 9 nucleotides line up with TRBD1. The V gene's germline CDR1 is SGHTA and CDR2 FQGNSA. CDR3 length: 15 residues. With 5 bases clipped from V and 0 bases from J, the junction kept 4 bases outside the gene matches. CDR3 amino acids: CASSPQGAMNTEAFF. CDR3 coding DNA: TGTGCCAGCAGCCCACAGGGGGCCATGAACACTGAAGCTTTCTTT.

This clonotype appeared a few times. The chain uses TRBV20-1 and TRBJ2-1, with 13 bases fitting TRBD2. The CDR3 length is 14 residues. V lost 3 bases to trimming and J lost 8 bases; unmatched junction nucleotides: 4. Germline CDR1 DFQATT, CDR2 SNEGSKA (reference sequence). The CDR3 coding sequence is TGCAGTGCTAGTAGGACTAGCGGGGGCTATGAGCAGTTCTTC. This sequence encodes CSASRTSGGYEQFF.

The chain is built from TRBV28 and TRBJ1-1; D is unresolved. V lost 2 bases, J lost 9 bases, and 10 bases lay in between. CDR1 MDHEN and CDR2 SYDVKM come from the germline V gene. The CDR3 is 12 amino acids. DNA of the CDR3: TGTGCCAGCAGTTTACCCGACGTGAAAGCTTTCTTT. Amino acid sequence: CASSLPDVKAFF.

V is TRBV7-2 and J is TRBJ2-7, with TRBD1 as a possible D gene (7 bases). This CDR3 is 15 amino acids long. V was clipped by 4 bases and J by 5 bases, with 18 bases between them. The germline V gene encodes CDR1 SGHTA and CDR2 FQGNSA. For the CDR3, the DNA is TGTGCCAGCAGCTCCGCGCGGGGACAGTCCCACGAGCAGTACTTC. This translates into CASSSARGQSHEQYF.

The rearrangement uses TRBV7-2 and TRBJ1-1, with D unclear. The CDR3 loop spans 12 amino acids. Germline V gene sequence: CDR1 SGHTA, CDR2 FQGNSA. V dropped 5 bases and J dropped 7 bases, with 11 bases sitting between them. CDR3 DNA: TGTGCCAGCAGCCGTGTTGGGTTTGAAGCTTTCTTT. Its protein product is CASSRVGFEAFF.

In its sample, this clonotype was seen once. Since a much larger clone is just one base distant, this may be a read error. This rearrangement joins TRBV20-1 to TRBJ2-7; tentatively, D is TRBD1 (6 bases). The CDR3 runs 13 residues. V was pared by 2 bases and J by 7 bases, with 15 bases between. Germline CDR1 DFQATT, CDR2 SNEGSKA (reference sequence). DNA of the CDR3: TGCAGTGCTAGACCGAGTACAGGGCGAGAGCAGTACGTC. It translates to CSARPSTGREQYV.

This clonotype has at least ten counts. V and J are TRBV5-1 and TRBJ2-5; D unclear. Germline V CDR1 and CDR2: SGHRS, YFSETQ. V lost 0 bases to trimming and J lost 3 bases, with 6 bases between them. CDR3 size: 13 residues. The CDR3 bases are TGCGCCAGCAGCTTGGGTATGGAAGAGACCCAGTACTTC. This translates into CASSLGMEETQYF.

This clonotype was counted between two and nine times. CDR3 sequence: CAISGEGTALETQYF. Here the CDR3 DNA reads TGTGCCATCAGTGGAGAAGGGACCGCCTTGGAGACCCAGTACTTC. This chain uses TRBV10-3 with TRBJ2-5; either TRBD1 or TRBD2 may fit D (5 bases each). Germline assignment: CDR1 ENHRY and CDR2 SYGVKD. This CDR3 is 15 amino acids long. Trimming took 4 bases from V and 5 from J, leaving 17 bases between them.